The entry that follows covers one TCR beta chain sequence. Its antigen is as yet unknown. This specimen belongs to a study of early stage breast cancer tumors. Study as a whole: Most of the 16 invasive tumors were ER+, PR+ and HER2-. Samples were sequenced at roughly 10-fold average coverage.

Broader study findings: Commonly generated sequences made up most enriched TCRB sequences shared between patients.

The assay was immunoSEQ multiplex PCR, and TCRdb's table has in-frame clones only and misses some. The sample lists some 36,000 clones, 70% to 80% occurring once. V dropped 5 bases and J dropped 0 bases, with 8 bases sitting between them. CDR1 is SGHAT, CDR2 FQNNGV, per germline. This CDR3 is built from 14 residues. Sequenced input: blood. The sequence came from a person between 60 and 69 years old with breast cancer. The rearrangement links TRBV11-2 to TRBJ1-5; TRBD1 is a possible D gene (5 bases). The CDR3 DNA reads TGTGCCAGCAGCCCAGGGTATAGCAATCAGCCCCAGCATTTT. Translated, it gives CASSPGYSNQPQHF.